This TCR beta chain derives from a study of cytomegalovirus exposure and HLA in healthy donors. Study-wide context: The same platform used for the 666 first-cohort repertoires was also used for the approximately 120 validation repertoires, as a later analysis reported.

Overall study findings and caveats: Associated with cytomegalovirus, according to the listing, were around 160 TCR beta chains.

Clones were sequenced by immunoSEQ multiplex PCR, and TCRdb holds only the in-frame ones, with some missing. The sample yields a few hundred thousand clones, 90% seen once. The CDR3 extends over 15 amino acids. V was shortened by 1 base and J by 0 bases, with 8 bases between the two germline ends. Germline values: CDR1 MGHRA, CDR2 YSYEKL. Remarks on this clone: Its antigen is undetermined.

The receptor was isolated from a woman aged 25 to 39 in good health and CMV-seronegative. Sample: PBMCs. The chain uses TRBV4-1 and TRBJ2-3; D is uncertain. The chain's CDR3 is CASSQAGISTDTQYF. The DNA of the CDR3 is TGCGCCAGCAGCCAAGCGGGTATTAGCACAGATACGCAGTATTTT.